These 8 T cell receptor beta chains share one sample of origin, sequenced in a study of CXCR3-negative and CXCR3-positive naive CD8 T cells. Through 5' RACE with UMI labels, the TRB cDNA libraries were prepared. For each CDR3 protein, TCRdb gives one entry from its re-call of the 5' RACE reads, without DNA. The sample's table shows 6,000 or so distinct CDR3 sequences. No antigen has been assigned to these receptors. Study conclusions and caveats: Compared with CXCR3-negative naive cells, CXCR3-positive naive cells showed more hydrophobic TRB CDR3s.

The sample taken for sequencing was naive CXCR3+ CD8+ T cells from blood. This sample's subset: CD45RO-CCR7+CD27+CD95- naive CD8+ T cells expressing CXCR3 (TNR3+). Every receptor here comes from a human donor in good health. Some clones in this sample may be carry-over from other donors' samples.

This clonotype is deemed medium-sized by its frequency. The CDR3 sequence: CSVNRDNEQFF. The chain carries TRBV29-1 and TRBJ2-1. Germline-derived CDR1 and CDR2 are SQVTM and ANQGSEA. This CDR3 spans 11 amino acids.

V is TRBV20-1 and J is TRBJ1-1. CDR1 is DFQATT, CDR2 SNEGSKA, per germline (reference sequence). The CDR3 has 14 residues. The CDR3 sequence is CSARAQVWNTEAFF.

The gene calls are TRBV6-1 and TRBJ1-1; checking the TCRdb D call of TRBD1 is not possible without DNA. There are 16 residues in the CDR3. The germline V gene has CDR1 MNHNS and CDR2 SASEGT. CDR3: CASSDPTRAEDTEAFF.

The J gene is TRBJ1-2, the V gene TRBV5-1. This CDR3 region has 13 residues. CDR1 and CDR2 from the germline V gene are SGHRS and YFSETQ. The chain's CDR3 is CASSLDDNYGYTF.

V gene TRBV11-3 combines with J gene TRBJ2-1; TCRdb's assignment of TRBD1 cannot be checked, as there is no DNA. From germline, CDR1 is SGHNT and CDR2 YENEEA. This CDR3 has 13 amino acids. CDR3 sequence reads: CASSLRAGNEQFF.

The chain uses TRBV5-1 and TRBJ2-3; the D gene TCRdb calls, TRBD2, cannot be checked with no DNA. CDR1 is SGHRS, CDR2 YFSETQ, per germline. The CDR3 contains 14 residues. CDR3 residues: CASSFASGTDTQYF.

Considering frequency, this clonotype is medium-sized. J is TRBJ2-7 and V is TRBV29-1. This CDR3 contains 13 residues. Germline values: CDR1 SQVTM, CDR2 ANQGSEA. CDR3 loop: CSVEDTVTYEQYF.

Its frequency marks this clonotype as medium-sized. The CDR3 region is CASTTWRSKPNTGELFF. The rearrangement uses TRBV28 and TRBJ2-2. Germline V gives CDR1 MDHEN, CDR2 SYDVKM. The CDR3 extends over 17 amino acids.